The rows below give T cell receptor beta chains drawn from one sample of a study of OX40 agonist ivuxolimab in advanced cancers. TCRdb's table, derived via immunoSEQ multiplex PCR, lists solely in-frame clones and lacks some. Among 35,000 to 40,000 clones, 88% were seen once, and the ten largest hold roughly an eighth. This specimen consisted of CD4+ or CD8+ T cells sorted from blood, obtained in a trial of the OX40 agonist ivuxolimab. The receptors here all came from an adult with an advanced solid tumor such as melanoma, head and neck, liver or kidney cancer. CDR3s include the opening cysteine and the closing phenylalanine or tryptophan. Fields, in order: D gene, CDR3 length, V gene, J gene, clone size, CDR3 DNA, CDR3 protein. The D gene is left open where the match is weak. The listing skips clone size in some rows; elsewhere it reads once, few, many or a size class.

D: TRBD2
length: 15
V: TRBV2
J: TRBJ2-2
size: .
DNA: TGTGCCAGCAGTGATGGGAGCGGGATTACCGGGGAGCTGTTTTTT
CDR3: CASSDGSGITGELFF

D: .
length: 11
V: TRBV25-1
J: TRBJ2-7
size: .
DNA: TGTGCCAGCAGTGATCCAACTAGGCAGTACTTC
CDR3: CASSDPTRQYF

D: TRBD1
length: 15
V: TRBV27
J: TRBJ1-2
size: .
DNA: TGTGCCAGCAGTCCGACCGGGACAGGGGTTGGAGGCTACACCTTC
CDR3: CASSPTGTGVGGYTF

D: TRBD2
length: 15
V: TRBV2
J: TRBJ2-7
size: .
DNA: TGTGCCAGCAGTGAGCTGGCGGGGGGGCCGGCCGAGCAGTACTTC
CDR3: CASSELAGGPAEQYF

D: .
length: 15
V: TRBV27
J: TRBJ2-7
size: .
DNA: TGTGCCAGCAGTCCTCGGGCGGGCCCGACCTACGAGCAGTACTTC
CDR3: CASSPRAGPTYEQYF

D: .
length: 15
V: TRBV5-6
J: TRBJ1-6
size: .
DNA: TGTGCCAGCAGCTTCGGGACGGGTGATAATTCACCCCTCCACTTT
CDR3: CASSFGTGDNSPLHF

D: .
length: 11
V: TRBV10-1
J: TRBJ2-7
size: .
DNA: TGCGCCAGCAAGAGGGGGTACGAGCAGTACTTC
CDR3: CASKRGYEQYF

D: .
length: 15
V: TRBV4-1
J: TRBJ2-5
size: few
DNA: TGCGCCAGCAGCCAAGAAGGTCCAGGAATAGAGACCCAGTACTTC
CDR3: CASSQEGPGIETQYF

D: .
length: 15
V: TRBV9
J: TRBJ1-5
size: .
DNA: TGTGCCAGCAGCGCCTCCGGGGGTCTGTTACAGCCCCAGCATTTT
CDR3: CASSASGGLLQPQHF

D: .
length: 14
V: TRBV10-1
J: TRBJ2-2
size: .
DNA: TGCGCCAGCAGTGAGGGGGGTCGGTCCGGGGAGCTGTTTTTT
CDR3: CASSEGGRSGELFF

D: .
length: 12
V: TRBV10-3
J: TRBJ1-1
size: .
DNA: TGTGCCATCAGCCTCGCGGACACTGAAGCTTTCTTT
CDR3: CAISLADTEAFF

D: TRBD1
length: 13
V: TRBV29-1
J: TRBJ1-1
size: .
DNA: TGCAGCGTCGCGGGACAGGGCAACACTGAAGCTTTCTTT
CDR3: CSVAGQGNTEAFF

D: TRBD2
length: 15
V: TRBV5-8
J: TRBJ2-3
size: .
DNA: TGTGCCAGCAGCTTGCTAGCGGGCCGCACAGATACGCAGTATTTT
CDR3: CASSLLAGRTDTQYF

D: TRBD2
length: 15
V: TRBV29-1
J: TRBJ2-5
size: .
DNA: TGCAGCGTTCCGGGACTAGCGGGGGGGAAAGAGACCCAGTACTTC
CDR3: CSVPGLAGGKETQYF

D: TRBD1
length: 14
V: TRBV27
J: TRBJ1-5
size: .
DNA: TGTGCCAGCAGTGAGGGGACAGGGCAGCGACCCCAGCATTTT
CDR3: CASSEGTGQRPQHF

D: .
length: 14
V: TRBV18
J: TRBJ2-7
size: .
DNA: TGTGCCAGCTCACCTGAGACAGGTTGGGTCGAGCAGTACTTC
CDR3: CASSPETGWVEQYF

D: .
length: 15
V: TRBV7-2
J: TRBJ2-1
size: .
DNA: TGTGCCAGCAGCTTCCTTGGGCGGGGCTATAATGAGCAGTTCTTC
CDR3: CASSFLGRGYNEQFF

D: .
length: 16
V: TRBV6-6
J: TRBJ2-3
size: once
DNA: TGTGCCAGCAGCCAGCCCGTGCGGGATAGCACAGATACGCAGTATTTT
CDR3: CASSQPVRDSTDTQYF

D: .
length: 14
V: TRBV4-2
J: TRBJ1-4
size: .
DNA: TGTGCCAGCATGGACAGCCCCATAAATGAAAAACTGTTTTTT
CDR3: CASMDSPINEKLFF

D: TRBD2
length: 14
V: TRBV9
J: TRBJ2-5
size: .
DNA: TGTGCCAGCAGCGCCGGACTAGCGGGGGATACCCAGTACTTC
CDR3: CASSAGLAGDTQYF

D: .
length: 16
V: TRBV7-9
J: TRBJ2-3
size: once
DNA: TGTGCCAGCAGCCTACTTTCCGGGACGAACACAGATACGCAGTATTTT
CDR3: CASSLLSGTNTDTQYF

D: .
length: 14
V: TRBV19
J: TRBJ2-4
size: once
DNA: TGTGCCAGTAGTATATCAATTAGAGGGAACATTCAGTACTTC
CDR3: CASSISIRGNIQYF

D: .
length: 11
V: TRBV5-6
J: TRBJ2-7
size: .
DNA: TGTGCCAGCAGCGGCACCTACGAGCAGTACTTC
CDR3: CASSGTYEQYF

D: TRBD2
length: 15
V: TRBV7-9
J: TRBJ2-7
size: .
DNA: TGTGCCAGCAGCCAGGAGGAGCGGGGGGTCCTCGAGCAGTACTTC
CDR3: CASSQEERGVLEQYF

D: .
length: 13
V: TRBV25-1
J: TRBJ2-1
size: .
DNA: TGTGCCAGCAGTGAGGGCTCACGGGCTGAGCAGTTCTTC
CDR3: CASSEGSRAEQFF

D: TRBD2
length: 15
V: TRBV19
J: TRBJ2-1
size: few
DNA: TGTGCCAGTAGTACCCCCGGGACTGGGGGGGGGAAAAAATTCTTC
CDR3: CASSTPGTGGGKKFF

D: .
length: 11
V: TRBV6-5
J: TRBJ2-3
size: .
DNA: TGTGCCAGCAGGCAGACAGATACGCAGTATTTT
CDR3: CASRQTDTQYF

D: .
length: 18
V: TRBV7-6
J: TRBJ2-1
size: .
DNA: TGTGCCAGCAGCTTAGGTGTTAGCGGATCAGCCCCTCACAATGAGCAGTTCTTC
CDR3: CASSLGVSGSAPHNEQFF

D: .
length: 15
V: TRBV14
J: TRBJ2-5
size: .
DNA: TGTGCCAGCAGCCGGACGCATTCGGGGGAGGAGACCCAGTACTTC
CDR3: CASSRTHSGEETQYF

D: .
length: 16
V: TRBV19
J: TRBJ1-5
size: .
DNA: TGTGCCAGTAGTATAGTCAGGACGGCGGGAAATCAGCCCCAGCATTTT
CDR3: CASSIVRTAGNQPQHF

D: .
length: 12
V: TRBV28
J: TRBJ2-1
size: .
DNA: TGTGCCAGCAGTCCTACCCGTCATGAGCAGTTCTTC
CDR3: CASSPTRHEQFF

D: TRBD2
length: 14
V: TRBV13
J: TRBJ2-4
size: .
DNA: TGTGCCAGCAGCTTTCGACTAGCGGGTCCCTTTCAGTACTTC
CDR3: CASSFRLAGPFQYF

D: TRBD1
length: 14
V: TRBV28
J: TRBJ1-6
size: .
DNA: TGTGCCAGCAGTTTAAGGGGACAGGGGTCACCCCTCCACTTT
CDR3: CASSLRGQGSPLHF

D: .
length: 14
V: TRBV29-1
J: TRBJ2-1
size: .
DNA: TGCAGCGTTGACGGGTTACACTCCTACAATGAGCAGTTCTTC
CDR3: CSVDGLHSYNEQFF

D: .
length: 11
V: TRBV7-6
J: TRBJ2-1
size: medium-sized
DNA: TGTGCCAGCAGCTTATTAGGTGAGCAGTTCTTC
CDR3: CASSLLGEQFF

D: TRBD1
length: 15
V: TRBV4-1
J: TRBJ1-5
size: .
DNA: TGCGCCAGCAGCCAGGGTGACAGGGGGGATCAGCCCCAGCATTTT
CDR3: CASSQGDRGDQPQHF

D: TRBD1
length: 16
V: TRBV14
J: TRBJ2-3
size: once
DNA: TGTGCCAGCAGCTACCGGACAGGACCCCCGACAGATACGCAGTATTTT
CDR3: CASSYRTGPPTDTQYF

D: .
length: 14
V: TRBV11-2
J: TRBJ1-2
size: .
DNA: TGTGCCAGCAGCTGGGGGCCCGCGGAGCATGGCTACACCTTC
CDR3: CASSWGPAEHGYTF

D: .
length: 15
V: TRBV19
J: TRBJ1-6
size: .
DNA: TGTGCCAGTAGATCTCCGGGGGACTTCAATTCACCCCTCCACTTT
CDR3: CASRSPGDFNSPLHF

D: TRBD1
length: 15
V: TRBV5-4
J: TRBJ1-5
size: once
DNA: TGTGCCAGCAGCGTGTGGGGACAGGGCAATCAGCCCCAGCATTTT
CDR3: CASSVWGQGNQPQHF

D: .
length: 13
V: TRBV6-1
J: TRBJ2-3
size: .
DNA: TGTGCCAGCAGTGGAGGGGTCACAGATACGCAGTATTTT
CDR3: CASSGGVTDTQYF

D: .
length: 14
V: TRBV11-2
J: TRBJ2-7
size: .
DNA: TGTGCCAGCAGCTTATCGGGCTCCCTCTACGAGCAGTACTTC
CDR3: CASSLSGSLYEQYF

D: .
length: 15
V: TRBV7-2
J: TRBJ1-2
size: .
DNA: TGTGCCAGCAGCCCCCCCGGGGCCCTTAACTATGGCTACACCTTC
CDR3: CASSPPGALNYGYTF

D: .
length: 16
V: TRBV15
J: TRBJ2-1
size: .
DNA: TGTGCCACCAGCAGAGGAGGTGCCCCTATCTACAATGAGCAGTTCTTC
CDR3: CATSRGGAPIYNEQFF

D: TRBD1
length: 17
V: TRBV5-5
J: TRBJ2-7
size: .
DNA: TGTGCCAGCAGCATCCCGTCAAGGGGGCCTTGGACCTACGAGCAGTACTTC
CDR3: CASSIPSRGPWTYEQYF

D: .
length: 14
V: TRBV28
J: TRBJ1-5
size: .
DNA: TGTGCCAGCAGTTTTTTCCGGGGCAATCAGCCCCAGCATTTT
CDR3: CASSFFRGNQPQHF

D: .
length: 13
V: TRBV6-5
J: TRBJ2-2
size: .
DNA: TGTGCCAGCAGTTACGCCGGTTCCGGGGAGCTGTTTTTT
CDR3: CASSYAGSGELFF

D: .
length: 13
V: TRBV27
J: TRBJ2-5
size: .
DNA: TGTGCCAGCAGTTTAGTGGGCTCCGAGACCCAGTACTTC
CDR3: CASSLVGSETQYF

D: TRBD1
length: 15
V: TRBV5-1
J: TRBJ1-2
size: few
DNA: TGCGCCAGCAGCTTGAGTCGGACAGGGAACTATGGCTACACCTTC
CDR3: CASSLSRTGNYGYTF